This entry lists 2 T cell receptor beta chains sequenced from one sample in a study of T-cell memory formation after mild COVID-19. Using its own MiXCR run on the 5' RACE reads, TCRdb lists one record per CDR3 protein. The profile shows a few hundred thousand distinct CDR3 sequences, roughly a tenth of them singletons. Sequenced input: PBMCs or a T cell subset sorted from them (not recorded which). The source of these receptors is a man aged 18 to 30 who had mild COVID-19 (a few samples of this study predate the infection). Cell type and time point are not known.

The V and J genes are TRBV20-1 and TRBJ1-4; 7 bases agree with TRBD1. V dropped 6 bases and J dropped 4; count of bases not matched to a gene: 11. The CDR3 length is 15 residues. Germline loops: CDR1 DFQATT, CDR2 SNEGSKA (reference sequence). The CDR3 here is CSAPNQGDINEKLFF. DNA for the CDR3: TGCAGTGCCCCAAACCAGGGGGATATTAATGAAAAACTGTTTTTT.

This clonotype has just a few counts. The chain joins TRBV6-5 to TRBJ1-2; D is undetermined. Germline V gives CDR1 MNHEY, CDR2 SVGAGI. This CDR3 is 11 amino acids long. Trimming removed 6 bases from V and 8 bases from J, with 10 bases in between. CDR3 sequence reads: CASRRTTGYTF. The DNA for the CDR3 is TGTGCCAGCAGACGGACTACGGGCTACACCTTC.